The T cell receptor (beta chain) under discussion was sequenced for a study of blood T cell repertoires in COVID-19. Background on the study: The United States, Italy and Spain supplied acute and convalescent COVID-19 samples. Sources were T cells, B-cell-depleted T cells, or PBMCs; the material itself was cDNA or gDNA.

V lost 4 bases, J lost 8 bases, and 9 bases stayed unmatched. Germline CDR1 is MDHEN and CDR2 is SYDVKM. The length of the CDR3 is 15 residues. Per the original data handling: Reference gene primer amplification in the assay estimated nucleated cell counts. Profiling relied on immunoSEQ multiplex PCR, and the TCRdb table lists in-frame clones only, not all of them. Clone size and the V and J calls come from that table; the DNA yielded D and trimming. Found here are 90,000 to 120,000 clones, over 80% of them singletons; the top ten hold under 1.5%. The sequenced sample consisted of peripheral blood. The origin of this receptor is a woman aged 25 to 39 with acute or convalescent COVID-19. V usage is TRBV28 and J usage is TRBJ1-4, with TRBD1 matching 8 bases. CDR3 in amino acids: CASSYGGQAWEKLFF. DNA for the CDR3: TGTGCCAGCAGTTACGGGGGACAGGCGTGGGAAAAACTGTTTTTT.